This T cell receptor (beta chain) was recovered during a study of blood T cell repertoires in COVID-19. This CDR3 comprises 15 residues. CDR1 and CDR2 from the germline V gene are LGHDT and YNNKEL (reference sequence). V lost 4 bases and J lost 5, with 17 bases in between. In the authors' methods: For nucleated cells, counts were estimated from reference gene primer amplification. Sequenced by immunoSEQ multiplex PCR; TCRdb stores in-frame clones only, minus some. V and J calls and clone size are copied from that table; D and trimming were computed from the DNA. The data show around 77,000 clones, roughly 80% seen once.

The rearrangement joins TRBV3-1 (or the pseudogene TRBV3-2) to TRBJ1-1; D call uncertain. The clonotype comes from a human donor in a cohort sampled during active COVID-19. Sequencing was performed on peripheral blood. In DNA form, the CDR3 reads TGTGCCAGCAGCCGATACCGGGAAACGGGGACTGAAGCTTTCTTT. Translation gives CASSRYRETGTEAFF.